Listed here are 7 T cell receptor beta chains from one sample, sequenced in a study of chemoradiotherapy in HPV16-positive cancers. Sequencing used immunoSEQ multiplex PCR; TCRdb keeps in-frame clones, though not all of them. The sample consists of 8,000 or so clones, roughly 83% of them appearing once. The sample was blood, taken from a patient who underwent chemoradiotherapy. These TCRs come from a human donor with HPV-associated anogenital cancer.

The J gene is TRBJ1-2, the V gene TRBV4-3; 8 bases are a match to TRBD1. V lost 0 bases and J lost 8; bases outside the gene matches: 11. CDR1 LGHNA and CDR2 YSLEER come from the germline V gene. The CDR3 extends over 16 amino acids. DNA of the CDR3: TGCGCCAGCAGCCAAGACAGGACAGGGTTCATTAGGGGCTACACCTTC. Its translation is CASSQDRTGFIRGYTF.

CDR3 sequence reads: CASSLAGRANNSPLHF. CDR3 nucleotides: TGTGCCAGCAGCTTAGCCGGCAGGGCCAATAATTCACCCCTCCACTTT. The chain links TRBV7-2 to TRBJ1-6, with TRBD1 as a possible D gene (5 bases). Between the trimmed V and J ends, which lost 0 bases and 5 bases, there was a span of 11 bases. Per the germline V gene, CDR1 is SGHTA and CDR2 is FQGNSA. The CDR3 is made up of 16 amino acids.

The CDR3 spells CASRQGSGNTIYF. Written as DNA, the CDR3 is TGTGCCAGCAGACAGGGAAGTGGAAACACCATATATTTT. The V and J genes are TRBV9 and TRBJ1-3; perhaps TRBD1 as D (6 bases). This CDR3 contains 13 residues. The ends were cut back, 5 bases at V and 3 bases at J, with 9 bases in the middle. CDR1 is SGDLS, CDR2 YYNGEE, per germline.

The V call is TRBV5-1, the J call TRBJ2-6; D uncertain. Germline V CDR1 and CDR2: SGHRS, YFSETQ. This CDR3 has 14 amino acids. V shed 1 base and J shed 7 bases, with 9 bases lying between them. The CDR3 region has the DNA TGCGCCAGCAGCTTGCAGCCCAGCGCCAACGTCCTGACTTTC. Translated, it gives CASSLQPSANVLTF. The full variable domain, its missing parts supplied by reference TRBV5-1 and TRBJ2-6, is KAGVTQTPRYLIKTRGQQVTLSCSPISGHRSVSWYQQTPGQGLQFLFEYFSETQRNKGNFPGRFSGRQFSNSRSEMNVSTLELGDSALYLCASSLQPSANVLTFGAGSRLTVL.

The chain carries TRBV6-5 and TRBJ1-5; D not certain. CDR3 length: 14 residues. In germline, CDR1 is MNHEY, CDR2 SVGAGI. Trimming took 11 bases from V and 6 from J, leaving 20 bases between them. Written as DNA, the CDR3 is TGTGCCTCAAAAACCACACCGGGAAGTCAGCCCCAGCATTTT. This gives the protein CASKTTPGSQPQHF.

This chain joins TRBV7-9 and TRBJ2-5; the D gene could be TRBD1 or TRBD2 (5 bases each). Germline assignment: CDR1 SEHNR and CDR2 FQNEAQ (reference sequence). Between the trimmed V and J ends, which lost 1 base and 6 bases, there was a span of 12 bases. The CDR3 loop spans 14 amino acids. The chain's CDR3 is CASSLEAGSKTQYF. The CDR3 DNA sequence: TGTGCCAGCAGCTTAGAGGCAGGGAGTAAGACCCAGTACTTC.

V usage is TRBV27 and J usage is TRBJ1-3; D gene ambiguous. CDR1 MNHEY and CDR2 SMNVEV come from the germline V gene (reference sequence). Trimming removed 3 bases from V and 0 bases from J, with 9 bases in between. There are 15 residues in the CDR3. Written as DNA, the CDR3 is TGTGCCAGCAGTTTGTCGGGAAGCTCTGGAAACACCATATATTTT. As protein: CASSLSGSSGNTIYF.